This T cell receptor (beta chain) was identified during a study of T cell repertoires in cytomegalovirus infection. Study-level background: Indications of both CMV infection and matching HLA type were provided by public TCR beta signatures.

TCRdb analysed the reads with MiXCR anew, one entry per CDR3 protein. The sample contains more than 650,000 distinct CDR3 sequences, roughly 35% of which appear only once. This CDR3 has 16 residues. Trimming removed 5 bases from V and 4 bases from J; junction bases left unmatched: 11. Germline V gene sequence: CDR1 MDHEN, CDR2 SYDVKM. To note about this clonotype: The antigen remains unidentified.

Study conclusions and caveats: HLA-C-restricted CMV clonotypes gave the most frequent clonotype in two of eight donors. Cumulated frequencies of public TCR beta families served to identify carriers of CMV plus the relevant HLA.

The clonotype originates from a human donor in good health (CMV status not recorded). Some clones in this sample may be carry-over from other donors' samples. This sequence joins TRBV28 and TRBJ1-1; 9 positions agree with TRBD1. Material: PBMCs. CDR3 sequence: CASSPPGQGYGTEAFF. The CDR3 bases are TGTGCCAGCAGTCCACCGGGACAGGGATACGGCACTGAAGCTTTCTTT.